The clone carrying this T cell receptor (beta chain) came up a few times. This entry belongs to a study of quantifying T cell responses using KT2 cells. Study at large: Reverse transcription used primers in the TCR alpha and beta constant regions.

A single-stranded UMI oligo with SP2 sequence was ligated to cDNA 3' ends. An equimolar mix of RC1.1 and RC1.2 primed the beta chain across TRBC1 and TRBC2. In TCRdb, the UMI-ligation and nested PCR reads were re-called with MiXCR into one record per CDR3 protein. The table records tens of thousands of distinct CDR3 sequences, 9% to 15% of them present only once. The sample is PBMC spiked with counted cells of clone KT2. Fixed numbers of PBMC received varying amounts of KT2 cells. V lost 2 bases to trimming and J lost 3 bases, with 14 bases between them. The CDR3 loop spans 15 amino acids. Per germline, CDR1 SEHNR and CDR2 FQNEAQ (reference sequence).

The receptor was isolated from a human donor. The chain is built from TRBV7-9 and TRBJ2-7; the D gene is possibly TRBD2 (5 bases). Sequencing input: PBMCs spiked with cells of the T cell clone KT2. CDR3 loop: CASSLFGERDYEQYF. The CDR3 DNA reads TGTGCCAGCAGCTTATTCGGGGAGAGAGACTACGAGCAGTACTTC.